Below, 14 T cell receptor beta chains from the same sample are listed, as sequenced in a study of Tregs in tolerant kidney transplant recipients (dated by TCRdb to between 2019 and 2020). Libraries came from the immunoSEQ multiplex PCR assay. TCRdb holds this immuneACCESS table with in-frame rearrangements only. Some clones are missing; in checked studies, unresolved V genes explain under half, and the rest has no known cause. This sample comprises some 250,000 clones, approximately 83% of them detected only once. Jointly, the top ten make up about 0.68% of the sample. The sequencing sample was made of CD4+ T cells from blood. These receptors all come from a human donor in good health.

The CDR3, as DNA: TGCGCCAGCAGCCCTCAACCCAGCCAAGGGTTGGACGAGCAGTACTTC. This gives the protein CASSPQPSQGLDEQYF. The chain couples TRBV5-1 to TRBJ2-7; D not resolved. Trimming took 4 bases from V and 5 from J, leaving 22 bases between them. CDR3 length: 16 residues. CDR1 is SGHRS and CDR2 is YFSETQ in the germline V gene.

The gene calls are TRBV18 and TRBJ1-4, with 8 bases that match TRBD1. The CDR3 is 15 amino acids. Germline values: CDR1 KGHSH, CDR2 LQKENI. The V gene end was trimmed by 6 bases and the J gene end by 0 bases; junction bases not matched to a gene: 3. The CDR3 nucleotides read TGTGCCAGCTCGCAACAGGGGGCAACTAATGAAAAACTGTTTTTT. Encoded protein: CASSQQGATNEKLFF.

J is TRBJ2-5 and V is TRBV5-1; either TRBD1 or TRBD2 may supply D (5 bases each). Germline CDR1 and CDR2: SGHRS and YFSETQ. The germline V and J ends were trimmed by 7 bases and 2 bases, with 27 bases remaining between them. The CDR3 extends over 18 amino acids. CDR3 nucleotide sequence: TGCGCCAGCGGATCTGGGGACCTCCACCCTCAGGCACAAGAGACCCAGTACTTC. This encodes CASGSGDLHPQAQETQYF. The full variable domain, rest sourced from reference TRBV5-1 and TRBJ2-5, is KAGVTQTPRYLIKTRGQQVTLSCSPISGHRSVSWYQQTPGQGLQFLFEYFSETQRNKGNFPGRFSGRQFSNSRSEMNVSTLELGDSALYLCASGSGDLHPQAQETQYFGPGTRLLVL.

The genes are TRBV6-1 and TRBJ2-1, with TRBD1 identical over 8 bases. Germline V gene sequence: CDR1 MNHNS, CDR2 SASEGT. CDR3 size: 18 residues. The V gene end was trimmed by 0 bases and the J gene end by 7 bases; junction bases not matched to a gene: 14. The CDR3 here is CASSEAYGRRQGRNEQFF. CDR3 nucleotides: TGTGCCAGCAGTGAAGCCTACGGGAGAAGACAGGGGAGGAATGAGCAGTTCTTC.

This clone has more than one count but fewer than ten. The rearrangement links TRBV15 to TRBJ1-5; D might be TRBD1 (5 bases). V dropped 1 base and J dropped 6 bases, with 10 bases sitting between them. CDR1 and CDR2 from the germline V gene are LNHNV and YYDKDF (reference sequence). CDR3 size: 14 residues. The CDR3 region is CATSRAWGGQPQHF. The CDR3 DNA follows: TGTGCCACCAGCAGAGCTTGGGGGGGTCAGCCCCAGCATTTT.

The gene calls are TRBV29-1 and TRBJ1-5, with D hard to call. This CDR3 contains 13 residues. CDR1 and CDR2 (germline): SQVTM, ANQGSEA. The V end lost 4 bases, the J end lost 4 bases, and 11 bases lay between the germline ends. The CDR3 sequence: CSVGFGENQPQHF. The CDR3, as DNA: TGCAGCGTTGGGTTCGGTGAGAATCAGCCCCAGCATTTT.

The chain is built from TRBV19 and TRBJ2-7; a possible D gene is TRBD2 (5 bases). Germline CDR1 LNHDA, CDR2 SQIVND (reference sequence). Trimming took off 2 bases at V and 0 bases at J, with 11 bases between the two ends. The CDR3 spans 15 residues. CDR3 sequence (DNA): TGTGCCAGTAGTATACGGACGGGGAGCTCCTACGAGCAGTACTTC. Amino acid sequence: CASSIRTGSSYEQYF.

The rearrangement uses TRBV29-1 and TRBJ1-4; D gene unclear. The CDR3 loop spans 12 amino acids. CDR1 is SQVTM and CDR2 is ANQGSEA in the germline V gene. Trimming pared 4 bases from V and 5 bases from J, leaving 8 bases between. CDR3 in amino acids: CSVGWANEKLFF. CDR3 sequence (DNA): TGCAGCGTTGGGTGGGCAAATGAAAAACTGTTTTTT.

The CDR3 DNA is TGCGCCAGCAGCCAAGCTGCGTTGAACACTGAAGCTTTCTTT. Its protein is CASSQAALNTEAFF. This chain joins TRBV4-1 and TRBJ1-1; D remains unclear. V lost 1 base and J 0 bases, leaving 6 bases between the germline ends. The CDR3 is 14 amino acids. Germline V CDR1 and CDR2: MGHRA, YSYEKL.

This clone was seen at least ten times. The CDR3 here is CASSPPTGGYEQYF. CDR3 DNA: TGTGCCAGCTCACCACCGACAGGGGGCTACGAGCAGTACTTC. The chain carries TRBV18 and TRBJ2-7; 9 bases align to TRBD1. The V and J ends lost 0 bases and 3 bases, in that order; junction bases with no gene match: 0. CDR1 is KGHSH, CDR2 LQKENI, per germline. There are 14 residues in the CDR3.

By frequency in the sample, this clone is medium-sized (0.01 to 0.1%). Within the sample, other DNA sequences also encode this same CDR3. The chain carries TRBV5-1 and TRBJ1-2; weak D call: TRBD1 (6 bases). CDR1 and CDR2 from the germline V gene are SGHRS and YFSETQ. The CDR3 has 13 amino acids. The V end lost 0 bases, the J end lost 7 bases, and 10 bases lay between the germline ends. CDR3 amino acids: CASSLVWGLGYTF. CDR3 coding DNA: TGCGCCAGCAGCTTGGTGTGGGGGCTTGGCTACACCTTC.

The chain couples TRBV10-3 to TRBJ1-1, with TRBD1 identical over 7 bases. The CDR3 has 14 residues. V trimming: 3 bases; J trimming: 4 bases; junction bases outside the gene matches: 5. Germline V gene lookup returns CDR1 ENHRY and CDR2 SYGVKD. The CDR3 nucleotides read TGTGCCATCAGTGACAAACAGGGGCCCACTGAAGCTTTCTTT. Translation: CAISDKQGPTEAFF.

This chain's CDR3 is CASSRTSGSNNEQYF. DNA for the CDR3: TGTGCCAGCAGTCGAACTAGCGGGAGTAACAACGAGCAGTACTTC. This chain links TRBV6-6 with TRBJ2-7; 11 bases map to TRBD2. Looked up from germline, CDR1 is MNHNY and CDR2 is SVGAGI (reference sequence). V gave up 5 bases and J gave up 5 bases; unmatched junction bases: 8. This CDR3 has 15 residues.

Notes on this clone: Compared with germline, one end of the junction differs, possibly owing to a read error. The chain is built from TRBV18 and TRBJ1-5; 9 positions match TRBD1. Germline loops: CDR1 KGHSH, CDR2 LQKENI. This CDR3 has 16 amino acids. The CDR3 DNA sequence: TGTGCCAGCGCACCAGGTACAGGGGGCCGAAATCAGCCCCAGCATTTT. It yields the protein CASAPGTGGRNQPQHF.